Each of the 10 T cell receptor beta chains below was sequenced from the same sample in a study of T cell clusters in autoimmune cytopenias. TRB was amplified by touch-down multiplex PCR, primer pools A and B combined. For each CDR3 protein, TCRdb gives one entry from its re-call of the multiplex PCR reads, without DNA. The sample shows approximately 6,000 distinct CDR3 sequences, and roughly 7.6% sits with its ten largest clones. TRB was amplified from around 0.25 ug of peripheral blood genomic DNA per sample. Material: peripheral blood. The source of these receptors is a human donor with an autoimmune cytopenia or autoimmune hepatitis (not recorded which).

The chain couples TRBV13 to TRBJ1-1; the D gene TCRdb calls, TRBD1, cannot be checked with no DNA. The CDR3 has 15 residues. Germline CDR1 PRHDT, CDR2 FYEKMQ (reference sequence). CDR3 residues: CASSLGQGGGTEAFF.

Judged by frequency, this clonotype is medium-sized. This chain joins TRBV12-3 or TRBV12-4 and TRBJ1-2; TCRdb outputs TRBD1, but without DNA this stays unchecked. The CDR3 length is 13 residues. CDR3 loop: CASSGGRNYGYTF.

CDR3 sequence: CASSDFHEQYF. The chain carries TRBV27 and TRBJ2-7. CDR1 MNHEY and CDR2 SMNVEV come from the germline V gene (reference sequence). The CDR3 has 11 residues.

This chain joins TRBV5-4 and TRBJ2-3; there is no DNA to check the TCRdb D call of TRBD2. From germline, CDR1 is SGHNT and CDR2 YYREEE (reference sequence). This CDR3 is 17 amino acids long. This chain's CDR3 is CASSLFPGTSNTDTQYF. Filled out from reference TRBV5-4 and TRBJ2-3, the complete variable domain reads ETGVTQSPTHLIKTRGQQVTLRCSSQSGHNTVSWYQQALGQGPQFIFQYYREEENGRGNFPPRFSGLQFPNYSSELNVNALELDDSALYLCASSLFPGTSNTDTQYFGPGTRLTVL.

The chain couples TRBV5-5 to TRBJ1-1. This CDR3 is built from 15 residues. Germline loops: CDR1 SGHKS, CDR2 YYEKEE (reference sequence). The CDR3 sequence is CASSLVRAGGTEAFF.

In terms of frequency, this clonotype is medium-sized. The V and J genes are TRBV15 and TRBJ2-1. Germline lookup yields CDR1 LNHNV and CDR2 YYDKDF (reference sequence). The CDR3 spans 14 residues. The CDR3 is CATSRQQIYNEQFF.

This chain's CDR3 is CSANPVAGAGGSKTQYF. This chain uses TRBV20-1 with TRBJ2-5; the TCRdb D gene call, TRBD2, has no DNA to confirm it. The CDR3 sequence is 17 residues long. CDR1 DFQATT and CDR2 SNEGSKA come from the germline V gene (reference sequence).

This clonotype registers medium-sized by frequency. V usage is TRBV30 and J usage is TRBJ2-7. This CDR3 region has 13 residues. Germline V lookup: CDR1 GTSNPN, CDR2 SVGIG (reference sequence). The CDR3 here is CAWSVHNSYEQYF.

According to its frequency, this clonotype is medium-sized (0.01 to 0.1%). The V call is TRBV6-6, the J call TRBJ2-3; TCRdb reports TRBD1, a call that lacks DNA to check it against. The length of the CDR3 is 16 residues. Germline V gene data show CDR1 as MNHNY and CDR2 as SVGAGI (reference sequence). The CDR3 sequence is CASSYVGGGGADTQYF.

The chain employs TRBV13 and TRBJ2-5; the TCRdb call, TRBD1, lacks DNA for checking. The CDR3 has 15 amino acids. Germline V gene lookup returns CDR1 PRHDT and CDR2 FYEKMQ (reference sequence). The CDR3 here is CASSLFGTGHETQYF.